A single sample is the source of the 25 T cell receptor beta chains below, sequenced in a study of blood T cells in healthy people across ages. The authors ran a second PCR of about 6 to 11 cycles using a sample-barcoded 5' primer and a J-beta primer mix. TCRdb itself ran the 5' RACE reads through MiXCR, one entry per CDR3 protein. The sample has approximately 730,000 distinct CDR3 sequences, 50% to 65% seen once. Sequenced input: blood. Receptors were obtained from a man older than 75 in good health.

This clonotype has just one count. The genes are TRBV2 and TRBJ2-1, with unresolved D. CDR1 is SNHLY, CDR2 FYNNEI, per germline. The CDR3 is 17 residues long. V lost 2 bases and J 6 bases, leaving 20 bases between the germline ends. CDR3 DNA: TGTGCCAGCAGTGAAACTCCCCCCGGCGGAACCTGCAATGAGCAGTTCTTC. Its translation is CASSETPPGGTCNEQFF.

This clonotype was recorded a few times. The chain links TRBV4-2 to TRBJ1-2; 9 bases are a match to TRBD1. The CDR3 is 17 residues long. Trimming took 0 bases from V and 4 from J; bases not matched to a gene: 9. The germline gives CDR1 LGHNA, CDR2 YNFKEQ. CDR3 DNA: TGTGCCAGCAGCCAAGATGGGACAGGGTTCGACCCCTATGGCTACACCTTC. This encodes CASSQDGTGFDPYGYTF.

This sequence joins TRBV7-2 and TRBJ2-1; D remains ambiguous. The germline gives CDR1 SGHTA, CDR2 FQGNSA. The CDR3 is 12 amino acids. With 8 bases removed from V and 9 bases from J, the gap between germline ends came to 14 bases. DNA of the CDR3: TGTGCCAGCGGCCAGCGTCGTGGTGAGCAGTTCTTC. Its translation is CASGQRRGEQFF.

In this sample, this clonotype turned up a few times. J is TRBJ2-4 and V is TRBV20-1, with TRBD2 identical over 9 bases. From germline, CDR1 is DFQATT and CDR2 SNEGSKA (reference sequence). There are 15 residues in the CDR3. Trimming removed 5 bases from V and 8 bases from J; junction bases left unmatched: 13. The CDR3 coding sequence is TGCAGTGCTCCAAATCGGGCGGGAGGGCCTGACATTCAGTACTTC. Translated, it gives CSAPNRAGGPDIQYF.

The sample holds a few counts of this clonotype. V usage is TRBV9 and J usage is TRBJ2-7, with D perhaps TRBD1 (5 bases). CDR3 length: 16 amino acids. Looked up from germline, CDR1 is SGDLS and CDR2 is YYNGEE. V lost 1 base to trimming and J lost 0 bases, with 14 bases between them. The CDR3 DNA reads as TGTGCCAGCAGCGTATTCGAGACAGCACCCTCCTACGAGCAGTACTTC. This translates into CASSVFETAPSYEQYF.

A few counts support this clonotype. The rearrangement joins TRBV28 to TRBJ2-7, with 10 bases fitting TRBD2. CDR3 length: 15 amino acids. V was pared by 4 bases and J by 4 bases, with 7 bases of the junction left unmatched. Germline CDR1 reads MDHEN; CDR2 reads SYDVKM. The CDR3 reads CASSSQREGLYEQYF. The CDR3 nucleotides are TGTGCCAGCAGTTCCCAGCGGGAGGGCCTGTACGAGCAGTACTTC.

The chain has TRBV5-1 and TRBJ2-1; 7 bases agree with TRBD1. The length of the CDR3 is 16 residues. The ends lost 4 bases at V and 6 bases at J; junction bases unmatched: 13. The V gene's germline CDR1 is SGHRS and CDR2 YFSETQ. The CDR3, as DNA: TGCGCCAGCAGCCCCCGGGGCCCAGGGGGTCTCAATGAGCAGTTCTTC. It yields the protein CASSPRGPGGLNEQFF.

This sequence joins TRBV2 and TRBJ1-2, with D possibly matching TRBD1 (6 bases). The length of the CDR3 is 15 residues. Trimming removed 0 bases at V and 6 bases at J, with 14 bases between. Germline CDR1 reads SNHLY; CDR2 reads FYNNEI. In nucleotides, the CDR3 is TGTGCCAGCAGTGAAGCGGCAGGGGCGAGGGATGGCTACACCTTC. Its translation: CASSEAAGARDGYTF.

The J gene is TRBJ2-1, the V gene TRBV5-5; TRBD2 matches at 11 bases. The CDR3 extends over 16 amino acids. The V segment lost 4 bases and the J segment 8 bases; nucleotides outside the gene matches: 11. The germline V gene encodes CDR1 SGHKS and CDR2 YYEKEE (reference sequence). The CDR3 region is CASSPITSGRIYEQFF. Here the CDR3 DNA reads TGTGCCAGCAGCCCAATAACTAGCGGGAGAATCTATGAGCAGTTCTTC.

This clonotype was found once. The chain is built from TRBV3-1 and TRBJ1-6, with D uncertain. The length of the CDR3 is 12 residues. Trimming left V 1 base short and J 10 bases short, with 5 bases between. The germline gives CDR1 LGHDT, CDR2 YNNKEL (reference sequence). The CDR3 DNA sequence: TGTGCCAGCAGCCAAGCAAACTCACCCCTCCACTTT. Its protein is CASSQANSPLHF. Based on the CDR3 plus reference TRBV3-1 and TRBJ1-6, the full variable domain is DTAVSQTPKYLVTQMGNDKSIKCEQNLGHDTMYWYKQDSKKFLKIMFSYNNKELIINETVPNRFSPKSPDKAHLNLHINSLELGDSAVYFCASSQANSPLHFGNGTRLTVT.

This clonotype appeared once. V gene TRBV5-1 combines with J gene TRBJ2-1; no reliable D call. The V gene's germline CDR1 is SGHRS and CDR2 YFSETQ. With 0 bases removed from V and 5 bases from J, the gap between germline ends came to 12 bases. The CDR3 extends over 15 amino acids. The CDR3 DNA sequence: TGCGCCAGCAGCTTGGTGGCAGCCATTAACAATGAGCAGTTCTTC. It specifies CASSLVAAINNEQFF.

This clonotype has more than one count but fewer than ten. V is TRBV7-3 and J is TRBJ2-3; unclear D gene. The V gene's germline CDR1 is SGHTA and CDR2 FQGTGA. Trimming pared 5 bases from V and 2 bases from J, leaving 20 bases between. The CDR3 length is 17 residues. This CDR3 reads CASSLGNSVGATDTQYF. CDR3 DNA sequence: TGTGCCAGCAGCCTTGGTAATTCGGTCGGAGCCACAGATACGCAGTATTTT. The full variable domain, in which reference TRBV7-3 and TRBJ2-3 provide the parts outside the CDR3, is GAGVSQTPSNKVTEKGKYVELRCDPISGHTALYWYRQSLGQGPEFLIYFQGTGAADDSGLPNDRFFAVRPEGSVSTLKIQRTERGDSAVYLCASSLGNSVGATDTQYFGPGTRLTVL.

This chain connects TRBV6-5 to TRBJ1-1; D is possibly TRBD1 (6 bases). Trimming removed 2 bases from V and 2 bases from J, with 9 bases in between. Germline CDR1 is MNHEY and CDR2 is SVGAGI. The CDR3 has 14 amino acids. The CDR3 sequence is CASSYRDTNTEAFF. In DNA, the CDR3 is TGTGCCAGCAGTTACCGGGACACTAACACTGAAGCTTTCTTT.

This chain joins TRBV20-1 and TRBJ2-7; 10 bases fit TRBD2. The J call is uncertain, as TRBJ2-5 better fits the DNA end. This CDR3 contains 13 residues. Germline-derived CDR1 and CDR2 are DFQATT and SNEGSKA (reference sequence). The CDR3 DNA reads TGCAGTGCTTCTCTAGCGGGAGCCGAGACCCAGTACTTC. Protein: CSASLAGAETQYF.

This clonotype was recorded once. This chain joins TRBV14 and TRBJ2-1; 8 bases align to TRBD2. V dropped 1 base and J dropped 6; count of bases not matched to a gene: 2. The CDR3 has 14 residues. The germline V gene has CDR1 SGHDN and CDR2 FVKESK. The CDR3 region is CASSQVAGTNEQFF. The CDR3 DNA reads TGTGCCAGCAGCCAAGTAGCGGGGACCAATGAGCAGTTCTTC.

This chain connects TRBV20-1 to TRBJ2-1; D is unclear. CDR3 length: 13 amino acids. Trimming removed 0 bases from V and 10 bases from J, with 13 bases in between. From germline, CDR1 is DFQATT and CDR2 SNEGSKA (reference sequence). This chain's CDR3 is CSARDRKNGEQFF. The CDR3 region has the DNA TGCAGTGCTAGAGATAGGAAGAATGGCGAGCAGTTCTTC.

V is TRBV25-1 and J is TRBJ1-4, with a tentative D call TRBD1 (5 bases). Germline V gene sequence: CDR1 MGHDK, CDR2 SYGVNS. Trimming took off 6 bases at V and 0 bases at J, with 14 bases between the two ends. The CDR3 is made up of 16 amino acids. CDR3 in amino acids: CASSPRQRATNEKLFF. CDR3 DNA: TGTGCCAGCAGCCCCCGACAGAGAGCAACTAATGAAAAACTGTTTTTT.

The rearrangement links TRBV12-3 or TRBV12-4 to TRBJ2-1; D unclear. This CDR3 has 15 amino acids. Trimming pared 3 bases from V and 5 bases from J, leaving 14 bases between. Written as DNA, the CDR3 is TGTGCCAGCAGTTTCCCGGACCAGACAAACAATGAGCAGTTCTTC. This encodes CASSFPDQTNNEQFF.

The chain's CDR3 is CASTLGTVLQETQYF. CDR3 bases: TGTGCCAGCACCCTTGGGACAGTGCTTCAAGAGACCCAGTACTTC. The chain links TRBV12-3 or TRBV12-4 to TRBJ2-5; TRBD1 aligns across 7 bases. This CDR3 has 15 amino acids. After removal of 7 bases from V and 2 bases from J, the junction contained 10 bases not matched to a gene.

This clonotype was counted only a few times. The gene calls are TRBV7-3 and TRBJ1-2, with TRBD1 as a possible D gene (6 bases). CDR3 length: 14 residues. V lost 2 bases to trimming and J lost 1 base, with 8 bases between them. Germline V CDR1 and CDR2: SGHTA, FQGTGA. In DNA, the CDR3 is TGTGCCAGCAGCTTAGGACAGAATAACTATGGCTACACCTTC. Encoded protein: CASSLGQNNYGYTF.

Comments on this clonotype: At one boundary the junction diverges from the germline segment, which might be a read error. DNA for the CDR3: TGCAGCGCCGAGTTTAGGGTAAATGGGGCCAACGCCCTGACTTTC. Its protein product is CSAEFRVNGANALTF. The rearrangement uses TRBV29-1 and TRBJ2-6; perhaps TRBD1 as D (5 bases). The germline V gene encodes CDR1 SQVTM and CDR2 ANQGSEA. This CDR3 contains 15 residues.

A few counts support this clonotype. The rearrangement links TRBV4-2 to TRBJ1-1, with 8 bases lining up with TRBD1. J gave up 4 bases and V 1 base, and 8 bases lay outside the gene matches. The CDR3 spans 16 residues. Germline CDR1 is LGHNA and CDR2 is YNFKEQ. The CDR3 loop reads CASSQVDRGESTEAFF. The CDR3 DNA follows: TGTGCCAGCAGCCAAGTTGACAGGGGCGAAAGCACTGAAGCTTTCTTT.

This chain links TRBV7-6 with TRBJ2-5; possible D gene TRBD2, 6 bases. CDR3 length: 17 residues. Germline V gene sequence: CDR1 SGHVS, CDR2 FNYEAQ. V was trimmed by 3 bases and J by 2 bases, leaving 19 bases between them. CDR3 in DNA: TGTGCCAGCAGCTTGCAGCATACTAGCACAATACAAGAGACCCAGTACTTC. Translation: CASSLQHTSTIQETQYF.

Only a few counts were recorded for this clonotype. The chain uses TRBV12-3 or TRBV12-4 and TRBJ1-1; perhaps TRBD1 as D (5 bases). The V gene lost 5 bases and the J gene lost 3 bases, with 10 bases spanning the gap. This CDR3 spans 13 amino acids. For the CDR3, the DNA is TGTGCCAGCAGTGGGGGATGGGACACTGAAGCTTTCTTT. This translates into CASSGGWDTEAFF.

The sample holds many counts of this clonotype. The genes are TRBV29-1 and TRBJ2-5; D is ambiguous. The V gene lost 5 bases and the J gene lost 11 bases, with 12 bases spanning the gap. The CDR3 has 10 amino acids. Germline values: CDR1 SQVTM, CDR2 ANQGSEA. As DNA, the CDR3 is TGCAGCGTTTCCGTCGGAGAGCAGTACTTC. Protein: CSVSVGEQYF.